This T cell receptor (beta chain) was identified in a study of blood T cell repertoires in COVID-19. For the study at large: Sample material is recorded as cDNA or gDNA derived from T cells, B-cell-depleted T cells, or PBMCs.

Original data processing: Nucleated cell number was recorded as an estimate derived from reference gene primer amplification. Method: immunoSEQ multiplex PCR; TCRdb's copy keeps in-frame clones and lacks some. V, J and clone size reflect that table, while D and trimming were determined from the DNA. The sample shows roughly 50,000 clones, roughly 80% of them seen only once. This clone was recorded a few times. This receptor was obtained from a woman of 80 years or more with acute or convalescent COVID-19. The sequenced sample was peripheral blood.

Here the CDR3 reads CASSIGQGVLYGYTF. The CDR3 DNA is TGTGCCAGTAGTATCGGACAGGGGGTGCTCTATGGCTACACCTTC. J is TRBJ1-2 and V is TRBV19; 10 bases fit TRBD1. The trim removed 3 bases at V and 4 bases at J, leaving 5 bases unmatched. Germline loops: CDR1 LNHDA, CDR2 SQIVND (reference sequence). This CDR3 region has 15 residues.